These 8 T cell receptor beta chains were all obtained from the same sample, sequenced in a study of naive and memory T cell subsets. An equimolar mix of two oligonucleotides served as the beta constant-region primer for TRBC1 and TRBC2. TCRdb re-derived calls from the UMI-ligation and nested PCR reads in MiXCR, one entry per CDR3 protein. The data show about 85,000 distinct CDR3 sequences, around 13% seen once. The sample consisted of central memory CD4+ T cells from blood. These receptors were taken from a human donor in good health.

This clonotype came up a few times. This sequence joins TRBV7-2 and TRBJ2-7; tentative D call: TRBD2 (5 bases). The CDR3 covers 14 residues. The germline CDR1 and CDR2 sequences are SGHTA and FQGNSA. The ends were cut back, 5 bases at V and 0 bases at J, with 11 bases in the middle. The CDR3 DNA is TGTGCCAGCAGCATACAGCGGACCTCCTACGAGCAGTACTTC. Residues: CASSIQRTSYEQYF. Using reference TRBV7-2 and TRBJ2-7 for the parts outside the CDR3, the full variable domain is GAGVSQSPSNKVTEKGKDVELRCDPISGHTALYWYRQSLGQGLEFLIYFQGNSAPDKSGLPSDRFSAERTGGSVSTLTIQRTQQEDSAVYLCASSIQRTSYEQYFGPGTRLTVT.

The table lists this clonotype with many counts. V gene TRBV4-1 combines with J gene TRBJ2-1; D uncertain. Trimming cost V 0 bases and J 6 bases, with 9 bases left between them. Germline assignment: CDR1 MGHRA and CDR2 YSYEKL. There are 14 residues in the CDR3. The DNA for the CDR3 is TGCGCCAGCAGCCAAGATCTGGGCGGCAATGAGCAGTTCTTC. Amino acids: CASSQDLGGNEQFF.

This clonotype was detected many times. CDR3 amino acids: CASRREGLGDEQFF. DNA for the CDR3: TGTGCCAGCAGGCGGGAGGGCCTAGGCGATGAGCAGTTCTTC. The chain couples TRBV28 to TRBJ2-1; 9 positions match TRBD2. Germline V gene sequence: CDR1 MDHEN, CDR2 SYDVKM. V dropped 6 bases and J dropped 8; count of bases not matched to a gene: 8. There are 14 residues in the CDR3.

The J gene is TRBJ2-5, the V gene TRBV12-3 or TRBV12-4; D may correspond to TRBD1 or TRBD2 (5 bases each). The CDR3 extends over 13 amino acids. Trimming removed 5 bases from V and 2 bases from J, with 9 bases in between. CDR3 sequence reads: CASSRGEQETQYF. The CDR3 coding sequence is TGTGCCAGCAGTCGGGGCGAGCAAGAGACCCAGTACTTC.

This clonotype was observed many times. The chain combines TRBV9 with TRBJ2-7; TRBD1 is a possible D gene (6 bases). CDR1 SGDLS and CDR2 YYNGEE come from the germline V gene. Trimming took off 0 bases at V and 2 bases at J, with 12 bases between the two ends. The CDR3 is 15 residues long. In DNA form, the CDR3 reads TGTGCCAGCAGCGTAGGGCCAGGGGACGCCTACGAGCAGTACTTC. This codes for CASSVGPGDAYEQYF.

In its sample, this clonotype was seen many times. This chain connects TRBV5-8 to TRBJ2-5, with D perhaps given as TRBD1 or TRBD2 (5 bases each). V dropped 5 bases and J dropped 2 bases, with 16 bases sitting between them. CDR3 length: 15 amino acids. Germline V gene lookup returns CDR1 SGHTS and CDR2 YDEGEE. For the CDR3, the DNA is TGTGCCAGCAGATTAGTGCAGGGACCACAAGAGACCCAGTACTTC. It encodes CASRLVQGPQETQYF.

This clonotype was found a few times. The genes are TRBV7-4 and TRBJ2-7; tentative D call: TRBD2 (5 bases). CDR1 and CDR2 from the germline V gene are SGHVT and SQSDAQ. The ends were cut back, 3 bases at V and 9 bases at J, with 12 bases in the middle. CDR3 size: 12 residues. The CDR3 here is CASSLDRRRQYF. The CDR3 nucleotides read TGTGCCAGCAGCTTGGACCGGAGGAGGCAGTACTTC.

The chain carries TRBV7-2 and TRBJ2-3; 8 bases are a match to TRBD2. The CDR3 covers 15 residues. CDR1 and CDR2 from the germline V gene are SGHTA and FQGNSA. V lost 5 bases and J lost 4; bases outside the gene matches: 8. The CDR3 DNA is TGTGCCAGCAGCCAAAGAGCGGGAGCCCCAGATACGCAGTATTTT. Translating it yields CASSQRAGAPDTQYF.